In its sample, the clone carrying this TCR beta chain was seen many times. What it recognizes is unknown. V lost 2 bases to trimming and J lost 1 base, with 8 bases between them. The CDR3 contains 13 residues. Germline CDR1 and CDR2: SQVTM and ANQGSEA. These data come from a study of read filtering for tumor transcriptome and immune sequencing. For the study at large: By R-ISS, stages I, II and III held 8, 16 and 7 patients. The study, taken as a whole, reports: IR-seq and RNA-seq agreed better without single-read clonotypes.

This library used roughly 400 ng RNA and molecular barcoded adaptors spanning alpha/delta and beta/gamma chains. One entry per CDR3 protein, called by TCRdb with MiXCR from the reads. This table has about 19,000 distinct CDR3 sequences, over 20% appearing once. The V gene is TRBV29-1, the J gene TRBJ1-1; no definite D call. Material for sequencing was a population of CD138-negative cells sorted from bone marrow. This clonotype was sampled from a donor aged 40 or older with multiple myeloma. The CDR3 reads CSVEHSANTEAFF. CDR3 in DNA: TGCAGCGTTGAACACAGCGCGAACACTGAAGCTTTCTTT.